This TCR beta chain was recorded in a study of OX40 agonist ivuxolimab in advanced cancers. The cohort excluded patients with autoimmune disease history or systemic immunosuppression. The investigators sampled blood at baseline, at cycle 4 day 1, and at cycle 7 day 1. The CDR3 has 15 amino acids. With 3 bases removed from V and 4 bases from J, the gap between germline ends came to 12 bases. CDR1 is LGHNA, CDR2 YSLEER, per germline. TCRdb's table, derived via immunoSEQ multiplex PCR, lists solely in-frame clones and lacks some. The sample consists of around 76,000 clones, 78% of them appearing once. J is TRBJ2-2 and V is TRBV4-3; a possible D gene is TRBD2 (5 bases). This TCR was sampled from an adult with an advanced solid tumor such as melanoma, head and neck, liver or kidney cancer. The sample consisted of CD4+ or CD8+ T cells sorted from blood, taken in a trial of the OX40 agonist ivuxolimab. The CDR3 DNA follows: TGCGCCAGCAGCCAGGTCGGGATCACCACCGGGGAGCTGTTTTTT. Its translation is CASSQVGITTGELFF.